Listed here are 9 T cell receptor beta chains from one sample, sequenced in a study of OX40 agonist ivuxolimab in advanced cancers. Sequencing was performed with immunoSEQ multiplex PCR; in TCRdb, only in-frame clones are kept and a portion is missing. The sample records roughly 90,000 clones, approximately 90% being singletons. Sequencing was performed on CD4+ or CD8+ T cells sorted from blood, taken in a trial of the OX40 agonist ivuxolimab. These receptors were collected from an adult with an advanced solid tumor such as melanoma, head and neck, liver or kidney cancer.

This sequence joins TRBV28 and TRBJ2-3, with D possibly being TRBD1 (5 bases). Germline CDR1 MDHEN, CDR2 SYDVKM. V was trimmed by 8 bases and J by 0 bases, leaving 12 bases between them. The CDR3 runs 14 residues. The CDR3 bases are TGTGCCAGCGGTCAGGGTCCAAGCACAGATACGCAGTATTTT. Translation: CASGQGPSTDTQYF.

On this clone itself: Just one base apart from a much larger clone, this may be a read error. This chain connects TRBV6-1 to TRBJ1-5; D remains unclear. V lost 3 bases, J lost 0 bases, and 0 bases lay in between. CDR1 is MNHNS and CDR2 is SASEGT in the germline V gene. CDR3 length: 12 residues. In DNA, the CDR3 is TGTGCCAGCAGTGATAGCAATCAGCCCCAGCATTTT. It translates to CASSDSNQPQHF.

V gene TRBV7-2 combines with J gene TRBJ1-5; D unclear. The CDR3 has 16 amino acids. Trimming removed 5 bases from V and 6 bases from J, with 20 bases in between. In germline, CDR1 is SGHTA, CDR2 FQGNSA. As DNA, the CDR3 is TGTGCCAGCAGCCCTGATTCGGGCAGGTGGCGTCAGCCCCAGCATTTT. This encodes CASSPDSGRWRQPQHF.

The V gene is TRBV6-5, the J gene TRBJ1-2; possibly TRBD1 for D (6 bases). The CDR3 is 15 amino acids. Germline lookup yields CDR1 MNHEY and CDR2 SVGAGI. V gave up 0 bases and J gave up 2 bases, with 10 bases separating them. CDR3 loop: CASSYSSTGNYGYTF. The CDR3 bases are TGTGCCAGCAGTTACTCGAGTACAGGGAACTATGGCTACACCTTC.

For this clone: Other DNA sequences of this sample code for an identical CDR3. This chain links TRBV27 with TRBJ2-5; D perhaps matches TRBD2 (5 bases). In germline, CDR1 is MNHEY, CDR2 SMNVEV (reference sequence). This CDR3 region has 14 residues. The V end lost 5 bases, the J end lost 2 bases, and 12 bases lay between the germline ends. The CDR3 region is CASSPRRGQETQYF. The CDR3 bases are TGTGCCAGCAGTCCCCGCCGGGGACAAGAGACCCAGTACTTC.

The CDR3 spells CASSPGTGRGLGEQFF. CDR3 nucleotide sequence: TGCGCCAGCAGCCCCGGGACAGGGAGGGGGTTGGGTGAGCAGTTCTTC. This sequence joins TRBV4-1 and TRBJ2-1; 9 nucleotides align to TRBD1. This CDR3 region has 16 residues. V gave up 4 bases and J gave up 9 bases; unmatched junction bases: 13. Germline V CDR1 and CDR2: MGHRA, YSYEKL.

The chain recombines TRBV5-6 with TRBJ1-2; D not certain. The CDR3 contains 15 residues. Looked up from germline, CDR1 is SGHDT and CDR2 is YYEEEE. With 3 bases removed from V and 4 bases from J, the gap between germline ends came to 16 bases. CDR3 sequence: CASSSLTRLGYGYTF. The CDR3 coding sequence is TGTGCCAGCAGCTCCTTAACGCGGCTTGGCTATGGCTACACCTTC. Full variable domain (remainder filled in from reference TRBV5-6 and TRBJ1-2): DAGVTQSPTHLIKTRGQQVTLRCSPKSGHDTVSWYQQALGQGPQFIFQYYEEEERQRGNFPDRFSGHQFPNYSSELNVNALLLGDSALYLCASSSLTRLGYGYTFGSGTRLTVV.

The rearrangement uses TRBV5-4 and TRBJ2-7, with a tentative D call TRBD1 (6 bases). There are 14 residues in the CDR3. Germline CDR1 SGHNT, CDR2 YYREEE (reference sequence). Trimming shortened V by 6 bases and J by 5 bases, and 18 bases separated the two germline ends. The CDR3 DNA reads TGTGCCAGCACCCTCTATTCAGGGGTCCACGAGCAGTACTTC. It codes for CASTLYSGVHEQYF.

This chain uses TRBV2 with TRBJ1-2; 7 nucleotides agree with TRBD1. Per the germline V gene, CDR1 is SNHLY and CDR2 is FYNNEI. This CDR3 has 14 residues. V dropped 7 bases and J dropped 1; count of bases not matched to a gene: 6. CDR3 sequence (DNA): TGTGCCAGCATCGCAGGGGGAAGTAACTATGGCTACACCTTC. Its translation: CASIAGGSNYGYTF.